This T cell receptor beta chain is drawn from a study of blood T cell repertoires in COVID-19 (dated by TCRdb to the early 2020s). Broadly, across the study: Samples from collaborators originated in the United States, Italy and Spain and spanned both the acute and convalescent phases of COVID-19. The prospective study material was composed of cDNA or gDNA derived from T cells, B-cell-depleted T cells, or PBMCs. A freely available public database, intended as a resource for researchers studying the immune response to SARS-CoV-2, is where the repertoires were released. HLA class I and class II types, where available, came from metadata supplied by the sample provider rather than from assay-based typing. The sample metadata nearly always contained a de-identified subject ID, COVID-19 status, age in years and sex. Samples were obtained from the ongoing ImmuneRACE study (first 160 participants) and from about 1,300 subjects provided by 6 global collaborators. Subjects who had been exposed to COVID-19, were actively infected with it, or had recovered from it provided the deeply sampled blood TCRbeta repertoires that made up the dataset.

Enrolling through a virtual design, the prospective study's participants ranged in age from roughly 18 to 90 years and lived across roughly 23 United States geographic areas. To assign participants to cohorts, the prospective study relied on clinical history that participants themselves reported in a screening survey and a study questionnaire. Recovered participants in ImmuneRACE Cohort 3 were defined by two consecutive negative NP/OP PCR tests, clearance by a healthcare professional, or resolution of symptoms. In the prospective study, mobile phlebotomists collected whole blood, serum and a nasopharyngeal or oropharyngeal swab from each participant. Prospective study participants could optionally give additional blood draws and questionnaires over an approximately 2-month period. Blood samples from the prospective study were shipped frozen or at room temperature prior to DNA extraction. TCRbeta CDR3 regions were amplified from genomic DNA by means of the immunoSEQ Assay, a bias-controlled multiplex PCR. As for how the authors treated the data: Nucleated cell counts per sample were estimated from amplification of reference gene primers within the assay. To quantify the absolute abundance of each unique TCRbeta CDR3 rearrangement, sequence reads were collapsed and filtered. For each sample, productive Simpson clonality was calculated as the square root of Simpson's diversity index over productive rearrangements. The clones in this table, taken by TCRdb from immuneACCESS, are in-frame only. Not every clone is retained; where verified, under half of the shortfall comes from an unresolved V gene, and the cause of the rest is unknown. V, J and clone size derive from that table, while D and trimming were established from the DNA sequence. The sample has more than 350,000 clones on record, approximately 92% of them singletons. Around 1% of the sample is in the top ten clones.

Paper-wide results and their limitations: The quantity of clinical and demographic metadata differed by source and by participant and was supplied without curation.

V and J are truncated by 2 bases and 8 bases respectively, leaving an intervening sequence of 12 bases. Inclusive of the bounding cysteine and phenylalanine, the CDR3 is 13 residues long. CDR3 DNA is the only sequence kept; it has 39 bases, read in frame from the first base. The germline V gene encodes CDR1 MNHEY and CDR2 SVGAGI. Note on this clone: The specificity of this receptor is unknown. Per-base qualities were not stored, and no clone one base away is much larger.

Material for sequencing was PBMCs or T cells enriched from blood (not recorded which). The receptor was derived from a man between 18 and 35 years old who had recovered from COVID-19. Rearrangement joined TRBV6-5 to TRBJ1-2, with the identity of the D gene unclear. The CDR3: CASSYRQREGYTF. The bases are TGTGCCAGCAGTTACAGGCAGAGGGAGGGCTACACCTTC.